This is a list of T cell receptor beta chains from one sample in a study of shared clonotypes between healthy human individuals. Sequencing used immunoSEQ multiplex PCR; TCRdb keeps in-frame clones, though not all of them. The data show around 2.5 million clones, roughly 93% seen once. The sequenced material came from naive CD4+ T cells from PBMCs. Receptor source: a man aged 18 to 30 in good health. Some clones in this sample may be carry-over from other donors' samples. Each CDR3 is given with its conserved first and last residue. A D gene is named only where the DNA matches it firmly. Size is stated for part of the rows, as once, few or many counts, or as a class when the clone is expanded.

d_call: .
j_call: TRBJ1-2
v_call: TRBV28
clone_size: once
cdr3_aa: CASSFLLQEHYGYTF
cdr3_nt: TGTGCCAGCAGTTTCTTGTTACAGGAACACTATGGCTACACCTTC

d_call: .
j_call: TRBJ2-2
v_call: TRBV18
clone_size: .
cdr3_aa: CASSRDTDTGELFF
cdr3_nt: TGTGCCAGCTCAAGGGACACAGACACCGGGGAGCTGTTTTTT

d_call: TRBD1
j_call: TRBJ1-1
v_call: TRBV28
clone_size: .
cdr3_aa: CASSSRDRVFF
cdr3_nt: TGTGCCAGCAGTTCCCGGGACAGGGTTTTCTTT

d_call: .
j_call: TRBJ2-7
v_call: TRBV21-1
clone_size: .
cdr3_aa: CASSQMMTGHRFYEQYF
cdr3_nt: TGTGCCAGCAGCCAGATGATGACGGGACACCGCTTCTACGAGCAGTACTTC

d_call: .
j_call: TRBJ1-1
v_call: TRBV18
clone_size: .
cdr3_aa: CASSPLPDNTEAFF
cdr3_nt: TGTGCCAGCTCACCACTTCCGGATAACACTGAAGCTTTCTTT

d_call: .
j_call: TRBJ2-7
v_call: TRBV30
clone_size: once
cdr3_aa: CAWSGARGYEQYF
cdr3_nt: TGTGCCTGGAGTGGGGCCAGGGGATACGAGCAGTACTTC

d_call: .
j_call: TRBJ1-1
v_call: TRBV28
clone_size: .
cdr3_aa: CASSSLSSPSAFF
cdr3_nt: TGTGCCAGCAGTTCTCTCTCATCGCCCTCGGCTTTCTTT

d_call: .
j_call: TRBJ1-6
v_call: TRBV28
clone_size: .
cdr3_aa: CASGIGANSPLHF
cdr3_nt: TGTGCCAGCGGAATTGGGGCTAATTCACCCCTCCACTTT

d_call: .
j_call: TRBJ2-5
v_call: TRBV30
clone_size: .
cdr3_aa: CAWIWGPNQETQYF
cdr3_nt: TGTGCCTGGATCTGGGGCCCAAACCAGGAGACCCAGTACTTC

d_call: TRBD1
j_call: TRBJ1-1
v_call: TRBV7-2
clone_size: .
cdr3_aa: CASSLMTGGTEAFF
cdr3_nt: TGTGCCAGCAGCCTCATGACAGGGGGGACTGAAGCTTTCTTT

d_call: .
j_call: TRBJ1-1
v_call: TRBV7-3
clone_size: .
cdr3_aa: CASSLSGGATEAFF
cdr3_nt: TGTGCCAGCAGCCTCTCGGGGGGGGCCACTGAAGCTTTCTTT

d_call: .
j_call: TRBJ2-7
v_call: TRBV2
clone_size: .
cdr3_aa: CASRTDRGGGEQYF
cdr3_nt: TGTGCCAGCAGGACCGACAGGGGAGGGGGCGAGCAGTACTTC

d_call: .
j_call: TRBJ1-1
v_call: TRBV10-1
clone_size: .
cdr3_aa: CASSRNRIGTEAFF
cdr3_nt: TGCGCCAGCAGCCGAAATCGCATTGGGACTGAAGCTTTCTTT

d_call: .
j_call: TRBJ2-5
v_call: TRBV7-9
clone_size: .
cdr3_aa: CASGSGLLYQETQYF
cdr3_nt: TGTGCCAGCGGAAGTGGACTACTGTACCAAGAGACCCAGTACTTC

d_call: TRBD2
j_call: TRBJ2-7
v_call: TRBV11-2
clone_size: .
cdr3_aa: CASSTGTSGSGYEQYF
cdr3_nt: TGTGCCAGCAGCACAGGGACTAGCGGGAGTGGGTACGAGCAGTACTTC

d_call: TRBD1
j_call: TRBJ1-1
v_call: TRBV5-1
clone_size: .
cdr3_aa: CASSVTGAANTEAFF
cdr3_nt: TGCGCCAGCAGCGTGACAGGGGCTGCAAACACTGAAGCTTTCTTT

d_call: TRBD2
j_call: TRBJ2-5
v_call: TRBV5-1
clone_size: .
cdr3_aa: CASSPGLAALGTQYF
cdr3_nt: TGCGCCAGCAGCCCGGGACTAGCGGCCTTAGGGACCCAGTACTTC

d_call: .
j_call: TRBJ2-1
v_call: TRBV7-3
clone_size: .
cdr3_aa: CASSRRLGVHEQFF
cdr3_nt: TGTGCCAGCAGCCGCCGACTAGGTGTTCATGAGCAGTTCTTC

d_call: .
j_call: TRBJ1-2
v_call: TRBV19
clone_size: once
cdr3_aa: CASSIQVDYGYTF
cdr3_nt: TGTGCCAGTAGTATTCAGGTGGACTATGGCTACACCTTC

d_call: .
j_call: TRBJ2-7
v_call: TRBV12-2
clone_size: .
cdr3_aa: CASRWTSGRYEQYF
cdr3_nt: TGTGCAAGTCGCTGGACTAGCGGGAGGTACGAGCAGTACTTC

d_call: .
j_call: TRBJ1-1
v_call: TRBV7-2
clone_size: .
cdr3_aa: CASSGTLGGNTEAFF
cdr3_nt: TGTGCCAGCAGCGGGACCCTAGGGGGGAACACTGAAGCTTTCTTT

d_call: TRBD1
j_call: TRBJ2-6
v_call: TRBV6-8
clone_size: .
cdr3_aa: CASRTGQGSGANVLTF
cdr3_nt: TGTGCCAGCAGAACGGGACAGGGCTCTGGGGCCAACGTCCTGACTTTC

d_call: .
j_call: TRBJ2-5
v_call: TRBV25-1
clone_size: .
cdr3_aa: CASSGSEATWVWGQYF
cdr3_nt: TGTGCCAGCAGTGGCAGTGAAGCCACGTGGGTATGGGGCCAGTACTTC

d_call: TRBD1
j_call: TRBJ2-2
v_call: TRBV10-3
clone_size: .
cdr3_aa: CAIQQGMSTGELFF
cdr3_nt: TGTGCCATCCAACAGGGGATGTCCACCGGGGAGCTGTTTTTT

d_call: TRBD2
j_call: TRBJ2-3
v_call: TRBV19
clone_size: .
cdr3_aa: CASSMTGPSGSRGTDTQYF
cdr3_nt: TGTGCCAGTAGTATGACCGGGCCTAGCGGGAGTCGCGGCACAGATACGCAGTATTTT

d_call: TRBD2
j_call: TRBJ2-3
v_call: TRBV5-1
clone_size: .
cdr3_aa: CASRTSGPSTDTQYF
cdr3_nt: TGCGCCAGCAGGACTAGCGGGCCTAGCACAGATACGCAGTATTTT

d_call: .
j_call: TRBJ1-2
v_call: TRBV7-9
clone_size: .
cdr3_aa: CASSRQSNPTGYGYTF
cdr3_nt: TGTGCCAGCAGCCGACAATCAAACCCCACGGGCTATGGCTACACCTTC

d_call: .
j_call: TRBJ1-3
v_call: TRBV7-2
clone_size: .
cdr3_aa: CATESSGNTIYF
cdr3_nt: TGTGCCACAGAAAGCTCTGGAAACACCATATATTTT

d_call: TRBD2
j_call: TRBJ2-2
v_call: TRBV18
clone_size: .
cdr3_aa: CASSVAAGGDGELFF
cdr3_nt: TGTGCCAGCTCAGTCGCAGCGGGAGGCGACGGGGAGCTGTTTTTT

d_call: .
j_call: TRBJ2-7
v_call: TRBV7-2
clone_size: .
cdr3_aa: CASSLGFQGTPYEQYF
cdr3_nt: TGTGCCAGCAGCTTAGGTTTCCAGGGGACCCCCTACGAGCAGTACTTC

d_call: .
j_call: TRBJ1-1
v_call: TRBV28
clone_size: .
cdr3_aa: CASSRRTEAFF
cdr3_nt: TGTGCCAGCAGCCGGAGAACTGAAGCTTTCTTT

d_call: TRBD2
j_call: TRBJ2-1
v_call: TRBV7-3
clone_size: .
cdr3_aa: CASSQRLAGYNEQFF
cdr3_nt: TGTGCCAGCAGCCAACGACTAGCGGGGTACAATGAGCAGTTCTTC

d_call: .
j_call: TRBJ1-1
v_call: TRBV6-5
clone_size: .
cdr3_aa: CASTLEQGRNTEAFF
cdr3_nt: TGTGCCAGCACCCTAGAGCAGGGGAGAAACACTGAAGCTTTCTTT

d_call: .
j_call: TRBJ2-7
v_call: TRBV11-2
clone_size: .
cdr3_aa: CASSLTGLREQYF
cdr3_nt: TGTGCCAGCAGCCTTACAGGCTTGAGAGAGCAGTACTTC

d_call: .
j_call: TRBJ2-1
v_call: TRBV9
clone_size: .
cdr3_aa: CASSGRDLWFNEQFF
cdr3_nt: TGTGCCAGCAGCGGCCGGGACTTATGGTTCAATGAGCAGTTCTTC

d_call: .
j_call: TRBJ1-2
v_call: TRBV9
clone_size: .
cdr3_aa: CASSVSQVYGYTF
cdr3_nt: TGTGCCAGCAGCGTATCCCAGGTCTATGGCTACACCTTC

d_call: TRBD1
j_call: TRBJ1-2
v_call: TRBV28
clone_size: .
cdr3_aa: CASSPGGQGLVSDGYTF
cdr3_nt: TGTGCCAGCAGCCCGGGGGGACAGGGGTTGGTTTCCGATGGCTACACCTTC

d_call: TRBD1
j_call: TRBJ1-2
v_call: TRBV6-1
clone_size: .
cdr3_aa: CASRGQGASYGYTF
cdr3_nt: TGTGCCAGCAGAGGCCAGGGGGCGAGCTATGGCTACACCTTC

d_call: TRBD1
j_call: TRBJ2-5
v_call: TRBV7-9
clone_size: .
cdr3_aa: CASSLDRGWQETQYF
cdr3_nt: TGTGCCAGCAGCCTGGACAGGGGTTGGCAAGAGACCCAGTACTTC

d_call: TRBD1
j_call: TRBJ1-4
v_call: TRBV29-1
clone_size: .
cdr3_aa: CSVRQGPNEKLFF
cdr3_nt: TGCAGCGTTCGACAGGGGCCGAATGAAAAACTGTTTTTT

d_call: TRBD2
j_call: TRBJ2-7
v_call: TRBV29-1
clone_size: .
cdr3_aa: CSVGRRLAGDELYF
cdr3_nt: TGCAGCGTAGGCCGACGACTAGCGGGAGACGAGCTGTACTTC

d_call: TRBD2
j_call: TRBJ2-1
v_call: TRBV10-3
clone_size: .
cdr3_aa: CAISGGSGSNKFF
cdr3_nt: TGTGCCATCAGTGGCGGTAGCGGGAGCAATAAGTTCTTC

d_call: TRBD1
j_call: TRBJ2-5
v_call: TRBV14
clone_size: once
cdr3_aa: CASSQGPSGDRVTQYF
cdr3_nt: TGTGCCAGCAGCCAAGGCCCCTCGGGGGACAGGGTGACCCAGTACTTC

d_call: TRBD2
j_call: TRBJ2-5
v_call: TRBV19
clone_size: .
cdr3_aa: CASSKAGGRETQYF
cdr3_nt: TGTGCCAGTAGTAAAGCGGGAGGGCGAGAGACCCAGTACTTC

d_call: .
j_call: TRBJ1-1
v_call: TRBV9
clone_size: .
cdr3_aa: CASSVRVWATEAFF
cdr3_nt: TGTGCCAGCAGCGTACGAGTCTGGGCTACTGAAGCTTTCTTT

d_call: .
j_call: TRBJ2-2
v_call: TRBV19
clone_size: .
cdr3_aa: CASSLARGELFF
cdr3_nt: TGTGCCAGTAGCCTCGCGCGCGGGGAGCTGTTTTTT

d_call: .
j_call: TRBJ2-2
v_call: TRBV6-1
clone_size: .
cdr3_aa: CASRPTTGELFF
cdr3_nt: TGTGCCAGCAGACCTACTACCGGGGAGCTGTTTTTT

d_call: TRBD1
j_call: TRBJ2-3
v_call: TRBV11-1
clone_size: .
cdr3_aa: CASSPRGQGGYTQYF
cdr3_nt: TGTGCCAGCAGCCCACGAGGACAGGGGGGTTATACGCAGTATTTT

d_call: TRBD1
j_call: TRBJ1-5
v_call: TRBV12-5
clone_size: .
cdr3_aa: CASAGTGEQPQHF
cdr3_nt: TGTGCTAGTGCCGGGACAGGGGAACAGCCCCAGCATTTT

d_call: .
j_call: TRBJ2-5
v_call: TRBV18
clone_size: .
cdr3_aa: CASSPPDSTQYF
cdr3_nt: TGTGCCAGCTCACCACCGGACAGCACCCAGTACTTC

d_call: .
j_call: TRBJ1-1
v_call: TRBV27
clone_size: .
cdr3_aa: CASSPRAATYTEAFF
cdr3_nt: TGTGCCAGCAGTCCCCGGGCAGCCACTTACACTGAAGCTTTCTTT

d_call: .
j_call: TRBJ1-2
v_call: TRBV2
clone_size: .
cdr3_aa: CASSPGTSDTGGYTF
cdr3_nt: TGTGCCAGCAGTCCCGGGACATCCGATACAGGGGGCTACACCTTC

d_call: .
j_call: TRBJ1-4
v_call: TRBV6-1
clone_size: .
cdr3_aa: CASNLPTGSNEKLFF
cdr3_nt: TGTGCCAGCAACCTTCCGACGGGTTCTAATGAAAAACTGTTTTTT

d_call: TRBD1
j_call: TRBJ1-5
v_call: TRBV2
clone_size: .
cdr3_aa: CASGSTGQGYSNQPQHF
cdr3_nt: TGTGCCAGCGGATCGACGGGACAGGGCTATAGCAATCAGCCCCAGCATTTT

d_call: .
j_call: TRBJ1-4
v_call: TRBV10-3
clone_size: .
cdr3_aa: CAISDRGREKLFF
cdr3_nt: TGTGCCATCAGTGATAGGGGCCGGGAAAAACTGTTTTTT

d_call: TRBD1
j_call: TRBJ1-1
v_call: TRBV7-9
clone_size: .
cdr3_aa: CASSAQTGKNTEAFF
cdr3_nt: TGTGCCAGCAGCGCCCAGACAGGGAAGAACACTGAAGCTTTCTTT

d_call: TRBD2
j_call: TRBJ2-7
v_call: TRBV11-2
clone_size: .
cdr3_aa: CASSVDGRARLYEQYF
cdr3_nt: TGTGCCAGCAGCGTGGACGGGAGGGCTCGTCTCTACGAGCAGTACTTC

d_call: TRBD1
j_call: TRBJ1-1
v_call: TRBV28
clone_size: once
cdr3_aa: CASSPGQGAGTEAFF
cdr3_nt: TGTGCCAGCAGTCCGGGACAGGGGGCTGGGACTGAAGCTTTCTTT

d_call: .
j_call: TRBJ1-2
v_call: TRBV2
clone_size: .
cdr3_aa: CASREDGIMDYTF
cdr3_nt: TGTGCCAGCAGAGAGGACGGAATAATGGACTACACCTTC

d_call: .
j_call: TRBJ1-4
v_call: TRBV6-1
clone_size: once
cdr3_aa: CASSERYRETNEKLFF
cdr3_nt: TGTGCCAGCAGTGAACGGTACAGGGAAACTAATGAAAAACTGTTTTTT